The T cell receptor (beta chain) described here comes from a study of T-cell reconstitution after alpha-beta-depleted transplantation in children. About this clonotype itself: Its antigen is unidentified.

Study-level findings and limits: Some patients' high day-60 TCRbeta diversity was attributed to recipient cells surviving conditioning. Several hundred expanded graft clones reportedly were the source of alpha-beta T cells about two months after transplant. A year post-transplant, T-cell counts and diversity derived mostly from newly produced T cells.

Trimming removed 4 bases from V and 5 bases from J, with 21 bases in between. Germline CDR1 and CDR2: SGDLS and YYNGEE. This CDR3 is built from 16 residues. Preparation of the TCRbeta library used unique molecular identifiers. TCRdb re-called the PCR reads with MiXCR, one entry per CDR3 protein. In the table there are about 830,000 distinct CDR3 sequences, 15% to 20% of which are singletons. The chain combines TRBV9 with TRBJ1-2; D uncertain. The sequence came from a male patient aged 10-17 years who had a stem cell transplant for acute lymphoblastic leukemia, so the T cells may come from the graft donor. Sequenced material: PBMCs, mostly from graft donor cells, taken 360 days after TCRalphabeta/CD19-depleted stem cell transplant. The CDR3 DNA follows: TGTGCCAGCAGCTTATCGGACCATCCTAATCAATATGGCTACACCTTC. Its translation: CASSLSDHPNQYGYTF.